Following are 25 T cell receptor beta chains from one sample sequenced in a study of beta chain features in type 1 diabetes. The study's findings and limits: People with Type 1 diabetes carried modestly yet significantly shorter TCRB CDR3s in all four CD4+ subsets.

The antigens these receptors bind are not known. Every bit of the isolated RNA underwent reverse transcription, so sequencing read expressed TCRB transcripts. Assay used: immunoSEQ multiplex PCR; TCRdb lists only in-frame clones, some missing. The sample includes some 240,000 clones, approximately 16% seen only once; the top ten take about 0.092%. The sequencing sample was made of naive CD4+ T cells from blood. The receptors originated from a man aged 25 to 40 with type 1 diabetes.

The sample holds a few counts of this clone. The chain is built from TRBV5-4 and TRBJ2-1; the match to TRBD2 covers 11 bases. The V segment lost 2 bases and the J segment 6 bases; nucleotides outside the gene matches: 4. CDR1 and CDR2 (germline): SGHNT, YYREEE (reference sequence). CDR3 length: 15 residues. CDR3 nucleotides: TGTGCCAGCAGCTTTCTAGCGGGAGGAACCAATGAGCAGTTCTTC. Its translation: CASSFLAGGTNEQFF.

This chain joins TRBV7-2 and TRBJ1-2; D might be TRBD1 (5 bases). V was cut by 0 bases and J by 7 bases, with 9 bases left in between. The CDR3 contains 13 residues. The germline V gene has CDR1 SGHTA and CDR2 FQGNSA. CDR3 coding DNA: TGTGCCAGCAGCTTAGCCAGGGAGGGTGGCTACACCTTC. Its translation: CASSLAREGGYTF.

This clone came up a few times. The chain recombines TRBV9 with TRBJ2-5; D is possibly TRBD2 (5 bases). The CDR3 contains 12 residues. Looked up from germline, CDR1 is SGDLS and CDR2 is YYNGEE. The V and J ends lost 2 bases and 11 bases respectively, with 13 bases between them. The CDR3 DNA follows: TGTGCCAGCAGCGTTGCCGAGGGCAGTCAGTACTTC. This sequence encodes CASSVAEGSQYF.

In its sample, this clone was seen a few times. V and J are TRBV7-2 and TRBJ2-3, with D unresolved. V lost 6 bases and J 7 bases, leaving 20 bases between the germline ends. The CDR3 has 15 residues. The germline gives CDR1 SGHTA, CDR2 FQGNSA. CDR3 DNA sequence: TGTGCCAGCAGTTACGGACCATCGGAATTGAATACGCAGTATTTT. Translated, it gives CASSYGPSELNTQYF.

This clone turned up a few times. The CDR3 reads CASSVAGGLSGANVLTF. The DNA of the CDR3 is TGTGCCAGCAGCGTGGCAGGGGGCCTCTCTGGGGCCAACGTCCTGACTTTC. The chain is built from TRBV9 and TRBJ2-6, with 8 bases matching TRBD1. This CDR3 has 17 residues. J lost 0 bases, V lost 2 bases, and 4 bases had no gene match. Germline V gene sequence: CDR1 SGDLS, CDR2 YYNGEE. The full variable domain, with the rest looked up from reference TRBV9 and TRBJ2-6, is DSGVTQTPKHLITATGQRVTLRCSPRSGDLSVYWYQQSLDQGLQFLIQYYNGEERAKGNILERFSAQQFPDLHSELNLSSLELGDSALYFCASSVAGGLSGANVLTFGAGSRLTVL.

This clone came up a few times. V usage is TRBV10-3 and J usage is TRBJ2-3; 15 nucleotides line up with TRBD2. V lost 2 bases to trimming and J lost 4 bases; unmatched junction nucleotides: 7. This CDR3 is built from 18 residues. CDR1 is ENHRY and CDR2 is SYGVKD in the germline V gene. The CDR3, as DNA: TGTGCCATCAGTGAGCTGAGGACTAGCGGGAGGGAGGCAGATACGCAGTATTTT. Protein sequence: CAISELRTSGREADTQYF.

The chain uses TRBV25-1 and TRBJ2-5; D may match TRBD1 or TRBD2 (5 bases each). Per the germline V gene, CDR1 is MGHDK and CDR2 is SYGVNS. V lost 6 bases to trimming and J lost 4 bases, with 9 bases between them. The CDR3 consists of 12 residues. CDR3 sequence: CASRGRSETQYF. For the CDR3, the DNA is TGTGCCAGCAGGGGACGATCAGAGACCCAGTACTTC.

The rearrangement uses TRBV30 and TRBJ1-5; 10 nucleotides line up with TRBD1. The CDR3 is 14 residues long. Germline V gene data show CDR1 as GTSNPN and CDR2 as SVGIG (reference sequence). Trimming cost V 1 base and J 4 bases; bases outside gene matches: 1. The CDR3 here is CAWSGQGANQPQHF. The DNA of the CDR3 is TGTGCCTGGAGTGGACAGGGGGCTAATCAGCCCCAGCATTTT.

The J gene is TRBJ2-1, the V gene TRBV29-1, with D tentatively TRBD1 (6 bases). The CDR3 is 12 amino acids. V lost 5 bases and J lost 10, with 15 bases in between. Germline assignment: CDR1 SQVTM and CDR2 ANQGSEA. The CDR3 nucleotides are TGCAGCGTTTCCCGATTAACAGGGGAGCAGTTCTTC. Its translation is CSVSRLTGEQFF.

This clone has a handful of counts. The chain uses TRBV7-8 and TRBJ1-1; possible D gene TRBD1, 5 bases. Germline CDR1 and CDR2: SGHVS and FQNEAQ. The length of the CDR3 is 14 residues. V dropped 5 bases and J dropped 4 bases, with 14 bases sitting between them. CDR3 residues: CASSPGATGTEAFF. The CDR3, as DNA: TGTGCCAGCAGCCCCGGGGCGACGGGCACTGAAGCTTTCTTT.

This clone was picked up a small number of times. This chain links TRBV30 with TRBJ1-1; D gene ambiguous. The CDR3 contains 14 residues. V was shortened by 0 bases and J by 3 bases, with 11 bases between the two germline ends. The V gene's germline CDR1 is GTSNPN and CDR2 SVGIG (reference sequence). The CDR3 nucleotides read TGTGCCTGGAGTGTACTCCCTCAGGACACTGAAGCTTTCTTT. As protein: CAWSVLPQDTEAFF. The variable domain in full, with the rest retrieved from reference TRBV30 and TRBJ1-1, is SQTIHQWPATLVQPVGSPLSLECTVEGTSNPNLYWYRQAAGRGLQLLFYSVGIGQISSEVPQNLSASRPQDRQFILSSKKLLLSDSGFYLCAWSVLPQDTEAFFGQGTRLTVV.

This clone was seen a handful of times. The chain couples TRBV7-2 to TRBJ2-7, with D unclear. This CDR3 has 12 amino acids. Trimming stripped 5 bases from V and 0 bases from J, with 5 bases between. Germline lookup yields CDR1 SGHTA and CDR2 FQGNSA. In DNA form, the CDR3 reads TGTGCCAGCAGCCCCGTCTCCTACGAGCAGTACTTC. Encoded protein: CASSPVSYEQYF.

The table lists this clone with a few counts. V gene TRBV5-1 combines with J gene TRBJ2-5; D could derive from TRBD1 or TRBD2 (5 bases each). The CDR3 is 16 residues long. The V end lost 7 bases, the J end lost 4 bases, and 23 bases lay between the germline ends. The V gene's germline CDR1 is SGHRS and CDR2 YFSETQ. CDR3 DNA sequence: TGCGCCAGCGGCGTTAATTCTGGGACCCCCCGAGAGACCCAGTACTTC. Protein sequence: CASGVNSGTPRETQYF.

This clone was found a few times. The chain couples TRBV29-1 to TRBJ2-7; 9 positions match TRBD1. This CDR3 spans 14 amino acids. Germline loops: CDR1 SQVTM, CDR2 ANQGSEA. V was clipped by 1 base and J by 4 bases; unmatched bases: 5. The CDR3 here is CSVEGPGTGYEQYF. CDR3 DNA sequence: TGCAGCGTTGAAGGCCCCGGGACAGGGTACGAGCAGTACTTC.

The rearrangement joins TRBV29-1 to TRBJ2-3, with D possibly being TRBD2 (7 bases). Germline CDR1 SQVTM, CDR2 ANQGSEA. This CDR3 has 14 residues. V gave up 7 bases and J gave up 0 bases, with 14 bases separating them. The CDR3 region is CSGERDTSTDTQYF. As DNA, the CDR3 is TGCAGCGGGGAGCGGGACACCAGCACAGATACGCAGTATTTT.

This chain links TRBV28 with TRBJ1-2, with 7 nucleotides matching TRBD1. The ends lost 6 bases at V and 4 bases at J; junction bases unmatched: 5. The CDR3 is 13 residues long. Germline-derived CDR1 and CDR2 are MDHEN and SYDVKM. The CDR3: CASRAGQTYGYTF. The CDR3 DNA reads as TGTGCCAGCAGAGCGGGACAGACCTATGGCTACACCTTC.

There are a few counts of this clone. V usage is TRBV29-1 and J usage is TRBJ2-5, with D hard to call. Trimming took off 3 bases at V and 5 bases at J, with 16 bases between the two ends. CDR1 and CDR2 from the germline V gene are SQVTM and ANQGSEA. The CDR3 runs to 14 residues. The CDR3: CSVDRAHPRETQYF. CDR3 sequence (DNA): TGCAGCGTTGATCGGGCTCACCCCCGGGAGACCCAGTACTTC.

Written as DNA, the CDR3 is TGCAGCACTCAGGGGGGCGAAGAGACCCAGTACTTC. Its protein is CSTQGGEETQYF. The V and J genes are TRBV29-1 and TRBJ2-5, with D possibly matching TRBD1 (7 bases). Between the trimmed V and J ends, which lost 8 bases and 3 bases, there was a span of 13 bases. There are 12 residues in the CDR3. CDR1 SQVTM and CDR2 ANQGSEA come from the germline V gene.

In its sample, this clone was seen a few times. The sample contains more than one DNA sequence encoding this CDR3. The CDR3 nucleotides read TGCAGCGTTGACAGGGGTCAGGAGACCCAGTACTTC. Protein: CSVDRGQETQYF. The J gene is TRBJ2-5, the V gene TRBV29-1; perhaps TRBD1 as D (6 bases). This CDR3 comprises 12 residues. V was trimmed by 3 bases and J by 5 bases, leaving 10 bases between them. Germline CDR1 reads SQVTM; CDR2 reads ANQGSEA.

This clone was counted between two and nine times. The J gene is TRBJ2-1, the V gene TRBV7-2; no firm D call. Germline V gene sequence: CDR1 SGHTA, CDR2 FQGNSA. The CDR3 is made up of 14 amino acids. The V and J ends lost 2 bases and 3 bases respectively, with 8 bases between them. Here the CDR3 DNA reads TGTGCCAGCAGCTTAAACACTGGCTACAATGAGCAGTTCTTC. Translation gives CASSLNTGYNEQFF.

The chain combines TRBV23-1 with TRBJ2-7, with 7 bases fitting TRBD1. TRBV23-1 is an ORF for which the function is uncertain. J lost 4 bases, V lost 1 base, and 7 bases had no gene match. The CDR3 runs 15 residues. CDR3: CASSQFPDRRYEQYF. The CDR3, as DNA: TGCGCCAGCAGTCAATTCCCGGACAGGAGGTACGAGCAGTACTTC.

This clone was picked up a small number of times. This sequence joins TRBV14 and TRBJ1-1; TRBD1 agrees at 7 bases. J was trimmed by 1 base and V by 1 base; bases with no gene match: 12. The germline V gene encodes CDR1 SGHDN and CDR2 FVKESK. CDR3 length: 18 residues. CDR3 sequence reads: CASSQAGDRVERNTEAFF. The CDR3 DNA reads TGTGCCAGCAGCCAAGCCGGAGACAGGGTCGAAAGGAACACTGAAGCTTTCTTT.

This clone was found a few times. This chain links TRBV20-1 with TRBJ2-7; unclear D gene. The germline V and J ends were trimmed by 6 bases and 4 bases, with 10 bases remaining between them. The CDR3 runs to 11 residues. Per the germline V gene, CDR1 is DFQATT and CDR2 is SNEGSKA (reference sequence). CDR3 loop: CSAPLTYEQYF. CDR3 DNA: TGCAGTGCGCCACTAACATACGAGCAGTACTTC.

This clone was picked up a small number of times. The genes are TRBV29-1 and TRBJ2-1; 9 bases agree with TRBD2. Germline CDR1 SQVTM, CDR2 ANQGSEA. The CDR3 contains 13 residues. The CDR3 DNA reads TGCAGTGGCGGGAGGGGTACCTACAATGAGCAGTTCTTC. Amino acids: CSGGRGTYNEQFF.

This clone turned up a few times. J is TRBJ1-3 and V is TRBV2; D is undetermined. Trimming stripped 3 bases from V and 0 bases from J, with 6 bases between. CDR3 size: 14 residues. CDR1 SNHLY and CDR2 FYNNEI come from the germline V gene. The CDR3 protein is CASSDRSSGNTIYF. CDR3 coding DNA: TGTGCCAGCAGTGATAGAAGCTCTGGAAACACCATATATTTT.